The clone carrying this T cell receptor (beta chain) was observed a handful of times. Generated by immunoSEQ multiplex PCR, the TCRdb table keeps only in-frame clones and is missing some. The sample contains 30,000 or so clones, approximately 85% of which appear only once. The sample belongs to a study of blood T cell repertoires in COVID-19. The CDR3 has 15 residues. Germline loops: CDR1 WNHNN, CDR2 SYGVQD (reference sequence). Trimming cost V 0 bases and J 5 bases; bases outside gene matches: 4. Patients of the Seattle cohort, enrolled during active infection, were followed longitudinally. This TCR was sampled from an elderly woman with COVID-19, enrolled during active disease. The J gene is TRBJ2-7, the V gene TRBV10-1; 10 nucleotides match TRBD2. The sequencing input was peripheral blood. The CDR3 here is CASSESTSGSHEQYF. Here the CDR3 DNA reads TGCGCCAGCAGTGAGTCGACTAGCGGGTCCCACGAGCAGTACTTC.